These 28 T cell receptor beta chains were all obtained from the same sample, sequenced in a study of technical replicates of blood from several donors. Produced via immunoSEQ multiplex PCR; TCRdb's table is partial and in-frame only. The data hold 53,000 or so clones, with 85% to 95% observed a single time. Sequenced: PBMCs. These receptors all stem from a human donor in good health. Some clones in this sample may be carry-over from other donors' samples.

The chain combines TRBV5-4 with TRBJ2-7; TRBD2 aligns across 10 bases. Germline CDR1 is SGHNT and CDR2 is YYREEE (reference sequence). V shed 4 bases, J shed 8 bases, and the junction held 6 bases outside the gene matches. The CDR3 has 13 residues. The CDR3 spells CASSAGTSDKQYF. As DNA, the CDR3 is TGTGCCAGCAGCGCCGGGACTAGCGACAAGCAGTACTTC.

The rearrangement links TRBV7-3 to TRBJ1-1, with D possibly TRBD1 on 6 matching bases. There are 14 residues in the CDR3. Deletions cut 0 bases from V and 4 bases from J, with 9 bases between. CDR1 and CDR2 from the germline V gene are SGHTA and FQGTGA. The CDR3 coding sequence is TGTGCCAGCAGCTTAACTAGAGGGGGCACTGAAGCTTTCTTT. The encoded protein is CASSLTRGGTEAFF.

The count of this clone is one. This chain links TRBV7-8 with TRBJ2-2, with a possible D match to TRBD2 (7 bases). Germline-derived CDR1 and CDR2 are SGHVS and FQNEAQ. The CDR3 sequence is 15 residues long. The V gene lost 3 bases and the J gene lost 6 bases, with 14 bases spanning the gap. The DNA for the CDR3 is TGTGCCAGCAGCTTCTTCCGGGGGGCCCCCGGGGAGCTGTTTTTT. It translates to CASSFFRGAPGELFF.

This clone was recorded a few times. DNA of the CDR3: TGTGCCAGCAGCTCGGGCCTGGGGACAGGCGATACGCAGTATTTT. The encoded protein is CASSSGLGTGDTQYF. The V call is TRBV13, the J call TRBJ2-3; TRBD1 matches at 8 bases. The CDR3 is 15 residues long. Germline CDR1 PRHDT, CDR2 FYEKMQ (reference sequence). Trimming cost V 4 bases and J 6 bases; bases outside gene matches: 9. Complete variable domain (other parts from reference TRBV13 and TRBJ2-3): AAGVIQSPRHLIKEKRETATLKCYPIPRHDTVYWYQQGPGQDPQFLISFYEKMQSDKGSIPDRFSAQQFSDYHSELNMSSLELGDSALYFCASSSGLGTGDTQYFGPGTRLTVL.

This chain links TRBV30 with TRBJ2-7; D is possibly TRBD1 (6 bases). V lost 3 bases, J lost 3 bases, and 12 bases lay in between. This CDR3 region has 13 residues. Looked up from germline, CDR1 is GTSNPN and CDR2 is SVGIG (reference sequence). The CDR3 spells CAWRGKGVYEQYF. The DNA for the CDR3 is TGTGCCTGGAGGGGCAAGGGGGTCTACGAGCAGTACTTC. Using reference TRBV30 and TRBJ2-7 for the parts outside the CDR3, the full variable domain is SQTIHQWPATLVQPVGSPLSLECTVEGTSNPNLYWYRQAAGRGLQLLFYSVGIGQISSEVPQNLSASRPQDRQFILSSKKLLLSDSGFYLCAWRGKGVYEQYFGPGTRLTVT.

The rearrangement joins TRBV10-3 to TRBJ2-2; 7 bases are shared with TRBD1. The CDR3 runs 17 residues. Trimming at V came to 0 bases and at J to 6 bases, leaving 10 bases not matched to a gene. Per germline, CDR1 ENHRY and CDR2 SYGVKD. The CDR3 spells CAISESLGGRFAGELFF. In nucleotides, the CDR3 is TGTGCCATCAGTGAGTCGTTAGGGGGCAGGTTCGCCGGGGAGCTGTTTTTT.

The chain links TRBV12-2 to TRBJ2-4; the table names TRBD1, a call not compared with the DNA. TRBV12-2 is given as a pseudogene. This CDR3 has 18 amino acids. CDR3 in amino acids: CASRLAPGQGLAKNIQYF. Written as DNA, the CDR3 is TGTGCAAGTCGCTTAGCGCCGGGACAGGGACTAGCCAAAAACATTCAGTACTTC.

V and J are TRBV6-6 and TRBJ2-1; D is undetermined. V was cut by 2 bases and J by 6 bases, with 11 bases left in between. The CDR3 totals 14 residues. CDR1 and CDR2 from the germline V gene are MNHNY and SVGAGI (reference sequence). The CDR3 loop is CASSYTARPNEQFF. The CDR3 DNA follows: TGTGCCAGCAGTTACACGGCTAGACCCAATGAGCAGTTCTTC.

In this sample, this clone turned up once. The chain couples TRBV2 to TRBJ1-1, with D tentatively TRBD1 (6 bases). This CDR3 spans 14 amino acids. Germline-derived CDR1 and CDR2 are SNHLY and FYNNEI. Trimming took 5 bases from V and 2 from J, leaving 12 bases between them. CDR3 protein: CASSNTGFNTEAFF. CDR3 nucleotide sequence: TGTGCCAGCAGTAATACAGGGTTCAACACTGAAGCTTTCTTT.

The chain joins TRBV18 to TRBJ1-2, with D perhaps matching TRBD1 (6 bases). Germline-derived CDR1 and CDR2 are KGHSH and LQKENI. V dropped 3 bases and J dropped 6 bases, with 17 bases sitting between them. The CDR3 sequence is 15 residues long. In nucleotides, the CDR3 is TGTGCCAGCTCACCCTCGGAAGGGGGTGTTCATGGCTACACCTTC. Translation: CASSPSEGGVHGYTF.

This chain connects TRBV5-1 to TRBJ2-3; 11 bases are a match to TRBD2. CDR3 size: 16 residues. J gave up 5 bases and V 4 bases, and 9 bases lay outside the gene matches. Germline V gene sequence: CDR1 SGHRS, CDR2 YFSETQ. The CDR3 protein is CASSDIAGGPIDTQYF. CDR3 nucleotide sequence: TGCGCCAGCAGCGATATAGCGGGGGGGCCTATAGATACGCAGTATTTT.

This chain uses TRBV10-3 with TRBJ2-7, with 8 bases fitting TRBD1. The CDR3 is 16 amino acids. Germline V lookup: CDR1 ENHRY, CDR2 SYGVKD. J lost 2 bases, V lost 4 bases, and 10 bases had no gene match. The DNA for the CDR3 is TGTGCCATCAGTGTGGGACCAGGGGGCGAAGCCTACGAGCAGTACTTC. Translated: CAISVGPGGEAYEQYF.

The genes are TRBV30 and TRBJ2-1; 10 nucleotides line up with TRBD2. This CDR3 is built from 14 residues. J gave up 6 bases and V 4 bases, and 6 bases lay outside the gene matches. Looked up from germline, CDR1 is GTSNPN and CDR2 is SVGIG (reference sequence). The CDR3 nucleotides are TGTGCCTGGACCGCTAGCGGGAGAATCAATGAGCAGTTCTTC. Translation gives CAWTASGRINEQFF.

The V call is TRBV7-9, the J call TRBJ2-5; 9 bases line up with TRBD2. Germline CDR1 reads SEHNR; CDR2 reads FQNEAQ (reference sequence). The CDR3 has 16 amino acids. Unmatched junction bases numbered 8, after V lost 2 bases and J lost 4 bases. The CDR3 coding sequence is TGTGCCAGCAGCTTAACAGCGGGGGGCACTGGAGAGACCCAGTACTTC. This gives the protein CASSLTAGGTGETQYF.

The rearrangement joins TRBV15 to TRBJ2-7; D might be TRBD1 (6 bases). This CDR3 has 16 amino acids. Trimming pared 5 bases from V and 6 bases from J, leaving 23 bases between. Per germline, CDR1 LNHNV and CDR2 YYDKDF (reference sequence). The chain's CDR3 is CATSFGYRAVGGEQYF. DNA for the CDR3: TGTGCCACCAGCTTTGGCTACAGGGCCGTTGGAGGCGAGCAGTACTTC.

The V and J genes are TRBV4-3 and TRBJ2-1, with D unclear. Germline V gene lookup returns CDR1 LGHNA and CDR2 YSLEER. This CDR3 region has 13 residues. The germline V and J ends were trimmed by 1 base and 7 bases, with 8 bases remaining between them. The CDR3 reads CASSQALENEQFF. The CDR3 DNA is TGCGCCAGCAGCCAAGCCTTAGAGAATGAGCAGTTCTTC.

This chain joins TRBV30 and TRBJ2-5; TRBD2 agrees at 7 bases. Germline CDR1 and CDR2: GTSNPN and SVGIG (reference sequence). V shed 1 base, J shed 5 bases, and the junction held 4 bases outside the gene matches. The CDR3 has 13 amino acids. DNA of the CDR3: TGTGCCTGGAGTGGGGGGGGACGGGAGACCCAGTACTTC. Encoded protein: CAWSGGGRETQYF.

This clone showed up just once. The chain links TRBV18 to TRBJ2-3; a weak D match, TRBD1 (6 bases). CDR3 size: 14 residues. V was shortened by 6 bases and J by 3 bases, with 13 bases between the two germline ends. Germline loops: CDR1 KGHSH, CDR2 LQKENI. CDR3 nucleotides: TGTGCCAGCTCGGGGCAGGGGCGGACAGATACGCAGTATTTT. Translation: CASSGQGRTDTQYF. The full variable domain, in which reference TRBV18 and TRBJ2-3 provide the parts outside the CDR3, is NAGVMQNPRHLVRRRGQEARLRCSPMKGHSHVYWYRQLPEEGLKFMVYLQKENIIDESGMPKERFSAEFPKEGPSILRIQQVVRGDSAAYFCASSGQGRTDTQYFGPGTRLTVL.

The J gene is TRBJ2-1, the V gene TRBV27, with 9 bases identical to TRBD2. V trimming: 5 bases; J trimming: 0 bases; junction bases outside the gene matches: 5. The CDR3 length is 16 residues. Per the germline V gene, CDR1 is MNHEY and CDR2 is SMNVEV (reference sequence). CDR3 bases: TGTGCCAGCAGTCCCTATAGCGGGAGCTCCTACAATGAGCAGTTCTTC. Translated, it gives CASSPYSGSSYNEQFF.

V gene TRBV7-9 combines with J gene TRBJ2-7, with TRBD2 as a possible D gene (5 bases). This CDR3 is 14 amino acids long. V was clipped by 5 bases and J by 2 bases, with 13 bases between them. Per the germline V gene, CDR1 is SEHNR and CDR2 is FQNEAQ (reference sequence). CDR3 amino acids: CASSPPTGAYEQYF. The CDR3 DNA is TGTGCCAGCAGCCCCCCAACCGGGGCCTACGAGCAGTACTTC.

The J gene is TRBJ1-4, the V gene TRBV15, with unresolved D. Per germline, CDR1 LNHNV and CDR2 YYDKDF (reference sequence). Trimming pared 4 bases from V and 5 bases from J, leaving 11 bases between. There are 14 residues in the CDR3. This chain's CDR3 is CATSIAISNEKLFF. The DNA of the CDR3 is TGTGCCACCAGCATCGCGATTTCAAATGAAAAACTGTTTTTT.

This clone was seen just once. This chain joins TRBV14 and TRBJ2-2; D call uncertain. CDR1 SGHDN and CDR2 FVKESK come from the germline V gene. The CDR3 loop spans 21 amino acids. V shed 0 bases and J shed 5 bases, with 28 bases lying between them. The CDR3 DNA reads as TGTGCCAGCAGCCAAGAGGTTGTCGCCCCCGATAAAGCTACAGAAACCGGGGAGCTGTTTTTT. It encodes CASSQEVVAPDKATETGELFF.

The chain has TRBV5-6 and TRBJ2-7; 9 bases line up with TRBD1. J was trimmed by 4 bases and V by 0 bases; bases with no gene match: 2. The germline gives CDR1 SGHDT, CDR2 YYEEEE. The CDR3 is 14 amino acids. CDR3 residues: CASSLGGQGYEQYF. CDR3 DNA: TGTGCCAGCAGCTTGGGGGGACAGGGATACGAGCAGTACTTC.

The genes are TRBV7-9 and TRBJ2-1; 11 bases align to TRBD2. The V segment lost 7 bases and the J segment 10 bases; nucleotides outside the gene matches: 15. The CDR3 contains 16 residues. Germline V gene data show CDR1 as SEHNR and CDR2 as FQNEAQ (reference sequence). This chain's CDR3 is CASTPDLLAGVGEQFF. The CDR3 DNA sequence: TGTGCCAGCACCCCAGACCTACTAGCGGGAGTGGGGGAGCAGTTCTTC.

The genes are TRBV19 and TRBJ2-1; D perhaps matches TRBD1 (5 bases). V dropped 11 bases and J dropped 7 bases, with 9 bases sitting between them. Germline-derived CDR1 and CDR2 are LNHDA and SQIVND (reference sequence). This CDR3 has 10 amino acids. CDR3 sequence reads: CAPRENEQFF. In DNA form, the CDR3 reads TGTGCCCCCAGGGAAAATGAGCAGTTCTTC.

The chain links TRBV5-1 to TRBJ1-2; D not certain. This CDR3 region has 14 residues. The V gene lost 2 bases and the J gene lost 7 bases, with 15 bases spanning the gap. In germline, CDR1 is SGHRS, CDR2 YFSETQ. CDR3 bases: TGCGCCAGCAGCTTCCCGGAATCCCGGGGTGGCTACACCTTC. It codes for CASSFPESRGGYTF.

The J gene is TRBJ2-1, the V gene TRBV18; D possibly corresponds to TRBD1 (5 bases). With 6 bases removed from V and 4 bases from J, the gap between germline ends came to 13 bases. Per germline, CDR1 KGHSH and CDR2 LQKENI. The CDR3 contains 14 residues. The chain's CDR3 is CASSTDNGYNEQFF. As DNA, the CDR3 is TGTGCCAGCTCCACGGACAACGGGTACAATGAGCAGTTCTTC.

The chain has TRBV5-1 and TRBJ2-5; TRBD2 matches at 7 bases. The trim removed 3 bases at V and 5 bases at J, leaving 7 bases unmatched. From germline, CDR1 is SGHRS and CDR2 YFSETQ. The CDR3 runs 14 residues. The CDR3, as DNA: TGCGCCAGCAGCTCCGGGACTACGATGGAGACCCAGTACTTC. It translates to CASSSGTTMETQYF.